What follows are 15 T cell receptor beta chains derived from one specimen sequenced in a study of CD8 T cells in Susac syndrome. cDNA came from about 0.46 to 1 ug RNA primed by random hexamers. TCRdb analysed the immunoSEQ multiplex PCR reads with MiXCR anew, one entry per CDR3 protein. This table holds about 120,000 distinct CDR3 sequences, about 94% found once. Sequenced sample: CD4+ T cells from PBMCs. Receptor source: a human donor with multiple sclerosis.

CDR3: CSGELAGRGTGELFF. CDR3 coding DNA: TGCAGCGGGGAACTAGCGGGAAGAGGTACCGGGGAGCTGTTTTTT. The chain combines TRBV29-1 with TRBJ2-2; 10 nucleotides agree with TRBD2. Germline trimming cut 7 bases from V and 5 bases from J; bases unmatched to any gene: 10. The germline V gene has CDR1 SQVTM and CDR2 ANQGSEA. The CDR3 sequence is 15 residues long.

The chain carries TRBV29-1 and TRBJ1-1; no firm D call. The V end lost 4 bases, the J end lost 1 base, and 10 bases lay between the germline ends. Per germline, CDR1 SQVTM and CDR2 ANQGSEA. The CDR3 is 13 amino acids. Written as DNA, the CDR3 is TGCAGCGTTGGAGAAAAGCGGAACACTGAAGCTTTCTTT. Translation: CSVGEKRNTEAFF.

This chain links TRBV20-1 with TRBJ2-5; the match to TRBD2 covers 12 bases. V lost 6 bases and J lost 5; bases outside the gene matches: 7. The germline V gene encodes CDR1 DFQATT and CDR2 SNEGSKA (reference sequence). The CDR3 is 14 amino acids. CDR3 in amino acids: CSANLAGGPETQYF. DNA of the CDR3: TGCAGTGCAAATCTAGCGGGAGGGCCGGAGACCCAGTACTTC.

The chain has TRBV27 and TRBJ2-7, with D possibly matching TRBD1 (6 bases). This CDR3 spans 13 amino acids. V dropped 6 bases and J dropped 4 bases, with 13 bases sitting between them. CDR1 and CDR2 (germline): MNHEY, SMNVEV (reference sequence). The CDR3 sequence: CASRRRGRYEQYF. The DNA for the CDR3 is TGTGCCAGCAGGCGCAGGGGAAGGTACGAGCAGTACTTC.

This sequence joins TRBV27 and TRBJ2-2, with D perhaps matching TRBD2 (6 bases). Germline V gene data show CDR1 as MNHEY and CDR2 as SMNVEV (reference sequence). V shed 3 bases and J shed 6 bases, with 11 bases lying between them. The CDR3 extends over 14 amino acids. The CDR3 is CASSLGLHSGELFF. CDR3 in DNA: TGTGCCAGCAGTTTGGGACTGCACTCCGGGGAGCTGTTTTTT.

The rearrangement uses TRBV2 and TRBJ1-1, with TRBD1 matching over 7 bases. V dropped 10 bases and J dropped 1; count of bases not matched to a gene: 6. CDR3 length: 13 residues. The V gene's germline CDR1 is SNHLY and CDR2 FYNNEI. DNA of the CDR3: TGTGCCACGAACCGGGACAGGAACACTGAAGCTTTCTTT. This gives the protein CATNRDRNTEAFF.

This chain connects TRBV30 to TRBJ2-2; no reliable D call. The CDR3 has 14 amino acids. CDR1 GTSNPN and CDR2 SVGIG come from the germline V gene (reference sequence). The V gene lost 3 bases and the J gene lost 4 bases, with 12 bases spanning the gap. The CDR3 DNA is TGTGCCTGGAGCAATCGAGGTGGCACCGGGGAGCTGTTTTTT. Translated: CAWSNRGGTGELFF.

The V and J genes are TRBV6-4 and TRBJ2-1; 9 positions match TRBD2. V shed 2 bases, J shed 8 bases, and the junction held 7 bases outside the gene matches. CDR3 length: 15 residues. CDR1 and CDR2 from the germline V gene are MRHNA and SNTAGT. The DNA for the CDR3 is TGTGCCAGCAGTGACAGGTCTAGCGGGGCGCATGAGCAGTTCTTC. Translated: CASSDRSSGAHEQFF.

The CDR3 spells CASSLSGTGGGYTF. CDR3 bases: TGCGCCAGCAGCTTGAGCGGGACAGGGGGGGGCTACACCTTC. The chain has TRBV5-1 and TRBJ1-2, with TRBD1 identical over 11 bases. The CDR3 loop spans 14 amino acids. The trim removed 1 base at V and 8 bases at J, leaving 4 bases unmatched. Germline V CDR1 and CDR2: SGHRS, YFSETQ.

This clonotype was observed once. The V gene is TRBV3-1, the J gene TRBJ1-1; D unclear. This CDR3 is 14 amino acids long. The germline V and J ends were trimmed by 0 bases and 4 bases, with 9 bases remaining between them. CDR1 is LGHDT, CDR2 YNNKEL, per germline (reference sequence). Here the CDR3 reads CASSQDLVSTEAFF. The CDR3 nucleotides read TGTGCCAGCAGCCAAGATTTAGTTAGCACTGAAGCTTTCTTT. Filled out from reference TRBV3-1 and TRBJ1-1, the complete variable domain reads DTAVSQTPKYLVTQMGNDKSIKCEQNLGHDTMYWYKQDSKKFLKIMFSYNNKELIINETVPNRFSPKSPDKAHLNLHINSLELGDSAVYFCASSQDLVSTEAFFGQGTRLTVV.

The chain links TRBV5-4 to TRBJ2-5; D uncertain. V was pared by 0 bases and J by 5 bases, with 8 bases between. The CDR3 runs 13 residues. Germline V CDR1 and CDR2: SGHNT, YYREEE (reference sequence). For the CDR3, the DNA is TGTGCCAGCAGCTTGGCACCGCAGGAGACCCAGTACTTC. Encoded protein: CASSLAPQETQYF.

The chain links TRBV18 to TRBJ2-5; a weak D match, TRBD2 (5 bases). The ends were cut back, 5 bases at V and 8 bases at J, with 12 bases in the middle. Germline V CDR1 and CDR2: KGHSH, LQKENI. The CDR3 runs 12 residues. The CDR3 region has the DNA TGTGCCAGCTCAGCGTATGGAGGTACCCAGTACTTC. Encoded protein: CASSAYGGTQYF.

This chain joins TRBV12-3 or TRBV12-4 and TRBJ2-5; the D call may be TRBD1 or TRBD2 (7 bases each). This CDR3 is 14 amino acids long. The V end was cut by 6 bases, the J end by 5 bases, with 16 bases between. The DNA of the CDR3 is TGTGCCAGCAGCAGCCGACAGGGAGGGGAGACCCAGTACTTC. This codes for CASSSRQGGETQYF.

The chain carries TRBV27 and TRBJ1-3; D may be TRBD1 (5 bases). CDR3 length equals 16 residues. In germline, CDR1 is MNHEY, CDR2 SMNVEV (reference sequence). V lost 5 bases to trimming and J lost 3 bases, with 17 bases between them. The CDR3 DNA follows: TGTGCCAGCAGTATTGGTGGGGGAATCGGTGGAAACACCATATATTTT. Translation: CASSIGGGIGGNTIYF.

The J gene is TRBJ2-1, the V gene TRBV5-1; D gene uncertain. The V and J ends lost 4 bases and 7 bases respectively, with 9 bases between them. Germline loops: CDR1 SGHRS, CDR2 YFSETQ. This CDR3 region has 12 residues. The CDR3 DNA sequence: TGCGCCAGCAGCGCACCTGGAAATGAGCAGTTCTTC. Translation gives CASSAPGNEQFF.